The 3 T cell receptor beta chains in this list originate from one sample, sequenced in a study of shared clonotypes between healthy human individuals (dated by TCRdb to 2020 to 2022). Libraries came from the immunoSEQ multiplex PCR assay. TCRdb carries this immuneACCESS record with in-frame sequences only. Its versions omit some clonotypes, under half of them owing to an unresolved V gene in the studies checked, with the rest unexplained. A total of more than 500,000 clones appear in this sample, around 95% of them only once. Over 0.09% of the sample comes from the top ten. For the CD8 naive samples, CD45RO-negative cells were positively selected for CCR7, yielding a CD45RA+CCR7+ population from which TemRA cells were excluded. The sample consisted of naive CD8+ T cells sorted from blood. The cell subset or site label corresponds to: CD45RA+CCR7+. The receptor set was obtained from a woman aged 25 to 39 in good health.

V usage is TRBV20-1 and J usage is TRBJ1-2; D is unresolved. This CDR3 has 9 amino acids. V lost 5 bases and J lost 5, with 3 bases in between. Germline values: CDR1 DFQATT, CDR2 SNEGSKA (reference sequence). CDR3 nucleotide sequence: TGCAGTGCTCTTTATGGCTACACCTTC. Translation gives CSALYGYTF.

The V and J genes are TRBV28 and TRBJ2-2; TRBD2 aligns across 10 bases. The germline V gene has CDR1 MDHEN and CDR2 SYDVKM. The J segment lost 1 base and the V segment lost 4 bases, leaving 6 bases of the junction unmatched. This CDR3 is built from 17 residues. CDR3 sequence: CASSSEREGRNTGELFF. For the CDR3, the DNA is TGTGCCAGCAGTTCCGAGCGGGAGGGCCGGAACACCGGGGAGCTGTTTTTT. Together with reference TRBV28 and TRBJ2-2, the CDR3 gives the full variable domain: DVKVTQSSRYLVKRTGEKVFLECVQDMDHENMFWYRQDPGLGLRLIYFSYDVKMKEKGDIPEGYSVSREKKERFSLILESASTNQTSMYLCASSSEREGRNTGELFFGEGSRLTVL.

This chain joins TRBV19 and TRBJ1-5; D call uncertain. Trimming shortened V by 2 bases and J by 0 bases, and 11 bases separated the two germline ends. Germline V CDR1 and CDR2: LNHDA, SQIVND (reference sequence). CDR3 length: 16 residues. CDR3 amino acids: CASSIPGSYSNQPQHF. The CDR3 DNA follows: TGTGCCAGTAGTATACCGGGATCCTATAGCAATCAGCCCCAGCATTTT.